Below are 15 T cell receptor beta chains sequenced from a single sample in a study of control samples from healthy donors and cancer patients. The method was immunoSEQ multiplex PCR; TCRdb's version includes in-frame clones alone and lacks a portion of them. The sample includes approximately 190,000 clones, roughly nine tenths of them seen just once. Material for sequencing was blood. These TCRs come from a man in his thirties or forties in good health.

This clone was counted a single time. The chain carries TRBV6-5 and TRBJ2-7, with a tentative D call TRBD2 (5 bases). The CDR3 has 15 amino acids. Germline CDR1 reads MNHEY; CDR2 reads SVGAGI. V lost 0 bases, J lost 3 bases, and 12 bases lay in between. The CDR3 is CASSYSNGEFYEQYF. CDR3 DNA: TGTGCCAGCAGTTACTCGAACGGGGAATTCTACGAGCAGTACTTC.

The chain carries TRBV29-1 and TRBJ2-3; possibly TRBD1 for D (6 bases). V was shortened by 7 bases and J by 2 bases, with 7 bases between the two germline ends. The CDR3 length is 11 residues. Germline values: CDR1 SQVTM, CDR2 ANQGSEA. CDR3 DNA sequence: TGCAGCGAGGGGGACACAGATACGCAGTATTTT. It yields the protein CSEGDTDTQYF.

Here the CDR3 DNA reads TGTGCCAGCTCAGGTGGACAGACCCCCTACGAGCAGTACTTC. Translation gives CASSGGQTPYEQYF. The rearrangement uses TRBV18 and TRBJ2-7, with D perhaps TRBD1 (6 bases). Looked up from germline, CDR1 is KGHSH and CDR2 is LQKENI. The V and J ends lost 5 bases and 2 bases respectively, with 13 bases between them. This CDR3 is 14 amino acids long.

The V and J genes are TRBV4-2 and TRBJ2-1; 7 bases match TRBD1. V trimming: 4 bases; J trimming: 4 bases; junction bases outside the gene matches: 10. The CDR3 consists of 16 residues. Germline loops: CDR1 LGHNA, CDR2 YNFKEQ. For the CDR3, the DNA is TGTGCCAGCAGCCGGACCGGGACAGCCGCTTACAATGAGCAGTTCTTC. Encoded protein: CASSRTGTAAYNEQFF.

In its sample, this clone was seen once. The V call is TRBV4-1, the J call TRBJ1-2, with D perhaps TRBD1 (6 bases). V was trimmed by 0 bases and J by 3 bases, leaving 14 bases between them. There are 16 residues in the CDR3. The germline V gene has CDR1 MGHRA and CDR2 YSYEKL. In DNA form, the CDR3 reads TGCGCCAGCAGCCAAGACGGGACAAGAAACGACTATGGCTACACCTTC. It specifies CASSQDGTRNDYGYTF.

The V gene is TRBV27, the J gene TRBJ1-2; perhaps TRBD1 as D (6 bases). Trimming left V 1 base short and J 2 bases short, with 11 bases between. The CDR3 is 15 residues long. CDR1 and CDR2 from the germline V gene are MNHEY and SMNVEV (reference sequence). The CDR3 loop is CASSLYPGANYGYTF. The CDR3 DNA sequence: TGTGCCAGCAGTTTATATCCAGGGGCCAACTATGGCTACACCTTC.

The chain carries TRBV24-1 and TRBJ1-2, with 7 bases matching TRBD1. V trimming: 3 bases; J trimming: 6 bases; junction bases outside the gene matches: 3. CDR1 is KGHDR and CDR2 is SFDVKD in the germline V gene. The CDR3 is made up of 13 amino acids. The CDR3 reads CATSDGTANGYTF. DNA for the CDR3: TGTGCCACCAGTGATGGGACAGCTAATGGCTACACCTTC.

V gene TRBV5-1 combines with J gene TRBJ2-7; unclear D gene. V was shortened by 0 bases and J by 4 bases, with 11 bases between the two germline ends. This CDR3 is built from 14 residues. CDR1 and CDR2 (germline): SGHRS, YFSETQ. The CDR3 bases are TGCGCCAGCAGCTTGGAAATTTCCAGTTACGAGCAGTACTTC. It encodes CASSLEISSYEQYF.

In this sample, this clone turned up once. Here the CDR3 reads CATSDAAGNTEAFF. The DNA of the CDR3 is TGTGCCACCAGTGACGCCGCAGGAAACACTGAAGCTTTCTTT. The chain is built from TRBV24-1 and TRBJ1-1, with D uncertain. Germline values: CDR1 KGHDR, CDR2 SFDVKD. With 4 bases removed from V and 2 bases from J, the gap between germline ends came to 10 bases. This CDR3 comprises 14 residues.

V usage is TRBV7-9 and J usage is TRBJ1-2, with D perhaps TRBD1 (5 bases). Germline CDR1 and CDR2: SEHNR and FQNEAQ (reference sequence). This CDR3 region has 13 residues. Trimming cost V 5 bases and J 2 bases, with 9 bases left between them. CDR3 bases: TGTGCCAGCAGCGTGGGGGAGAACTATGGCTACACCTTC. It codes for CASSVGENYGYTF.

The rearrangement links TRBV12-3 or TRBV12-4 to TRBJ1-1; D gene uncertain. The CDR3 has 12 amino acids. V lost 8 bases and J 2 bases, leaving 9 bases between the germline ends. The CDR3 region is CASARTNTEAFF. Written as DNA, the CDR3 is TGTGCCAGCGCAAGAACCAACACTGAAGCTTTCTTT.

CDR3 coding DNA: TGTGCCAGTAGCGTCACAGGGGGTGGCCAGCCCCAGCATTTT. It encodes CASSVTGGGQPQHF. V is TRBV19 and J is TRBJ1-5; 8 bases are a match to TRBD1. Losses at the gene ends were 6 bases for V and 7 bases for J; bases not matched to a gene: 8. The CDR3 length is 14 residues. Looked up from germline, CDR1 is LNHDA and CDR2 is SQIVND (reference sequence).

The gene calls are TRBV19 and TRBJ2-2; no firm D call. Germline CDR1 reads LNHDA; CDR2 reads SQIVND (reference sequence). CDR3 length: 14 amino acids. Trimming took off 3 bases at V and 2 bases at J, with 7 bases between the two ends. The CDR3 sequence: CASSISPNTGELFF. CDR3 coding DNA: TGTGCCAGTAGTATTAGTCCCAACACCGGGGAGCTGTTTTTT. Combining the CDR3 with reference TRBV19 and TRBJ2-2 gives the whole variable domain DGGITQSPKYLFRKEGQNVTLSCEQNLNHDAMYWYRQDPGQGLRLIYYSQIVNDFQKGDIAEGYSVSREKKESFPLTVTSAQKNPTAFYLCASSISPNTGELFFGEGSRLTVL.

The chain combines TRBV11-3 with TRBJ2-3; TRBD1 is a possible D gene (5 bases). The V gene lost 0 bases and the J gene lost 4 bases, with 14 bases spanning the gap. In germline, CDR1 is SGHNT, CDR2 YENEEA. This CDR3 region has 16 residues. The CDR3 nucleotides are TGTGCCAGCAGCTTAGATACCGAAAGGGGTGCAGATACGCAGTATTTT. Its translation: CASSLDTERGADTQYF.

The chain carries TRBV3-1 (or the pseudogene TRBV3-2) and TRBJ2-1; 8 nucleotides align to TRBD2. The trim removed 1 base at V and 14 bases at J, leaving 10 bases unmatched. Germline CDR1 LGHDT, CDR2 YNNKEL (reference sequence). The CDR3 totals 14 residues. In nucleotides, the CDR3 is TGTGCCAGCAGCCAAGGATCGCCGGGGGGGCACGAGTTCTTC. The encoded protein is CASSQGSPGGHEFF.